This T cell receptor (beta chain) originates from a study of shared clonotypes between healthy human individuals. Study-wide background: Every donor yielded three CD4 naive, three CD4 memory, two CD8 naive and one CD8 memory plate. Overall study results and limits: Approximately 4.5% was the fraction of naive CD4 clonotypes found shared across a few donors.

Trimming took 2 bases from V and 9 from J, leaving 14 bases between them. This CDR3 comprises 14 residues. Germline CDR1 reads MGHRA; CDR2 reads YSYEKL. Assay execution took place at the deep level. Source study methods: Filtering differed, since immunoSEQ gave only junction sequences and no quality scores. The protocol was immunoSEQ multiplex PCR, while the TCRdb copy is restricted to in-frame clones and leaves out a portion. D and trimming come from the DNA, and the V and J calls and clone size come from that table. The sample records 2 million to 2.5 million clones, roughly 93% being singletons. This clone was recorded once. Antigen unknown.

The specimen sequenced was naive CD4+ T cells from PBMCs. Indicated subset: CD45RA+ positively selected. The chain couples TRBV4-1 to TRBJ2-1, with TRBD1 as a possible D gene (6 bases). This receptor was obtained from a man aged 18 to 30 in good health. Some clones in this sample may be carry-over from other donors' samples. The CDR3 nucleotides are TGCGCCAGCAGCCAACCACAGACAGGTCGTGAGCAGTTCTTC. Translating gives CASSQPQTGREQFF.